The 20 T cell receptor beta chains below come from one sample, sequenced in a study of PD-1 blockade in mismatch repair-deficient tumors. Some clones are missing from TCRdb's copy, which holds only in-frame ones; the method was immunoSEQ multiplex PCR. The sample consists of roughly 84,000 clones, 65% to 85% of them appearing once. This specimen consisted of peripheral blood, obtained 12 weeks after starting pembrolizumab. The receptors shown here come from an adult with mismatch repair-deficient cancer.

The rearrangement uses TRBV10-3 and TRBJ2-3; 11 positions agree with TRBD2. Germline V gene sequence: CDR1 ENHRY, CDR2 SYGVKD. V was clipped by 3 bases and J by 0 bases; unmatched bases: 2. The CDR3 runs 16 residues. The CDR3 sequence: CAISDRTSGSTDTQYF. The CDR3 bases are TGTGCCATCAGTGACAGGACTAGCGGGAGCACAGATACGCAGTATTTT.

The V call is TRBV7-9, the J call TRBJ2-5; TRBD1 aligns across 8 bases. This CDR3 contains 14 residues. Germline V gene sequence: CDR1 SEHNR, CDR2 FQNEAQ (reference sequence). V lost 3 bases and J lost 1; bases outside the gene matches: 1. CDR3 nucleotides: TGTGCCAGCAGCTTGGACAGGGCCCAAGAGACCCAGTACTTC. This encodes CASSLDRAQETQYF.

The rearrangement uses TRBV7-2 and TRBJ2-1; 14 nucleotides line up with TRBD2. The trim removed 5 bases at V and 8 bases at J, leaving 8 bases unmatched. Per the germline V gene, CDR1 is SGHTA and CDR2 is FQGNSA. The CDR3 contains 16 residues. The CDR3 region is CASSEAGTSGSYEQFF. In DNA form, the CDR3 reads TGTGCCAGCAGCGAAGCCGGGACTAGCGGGAGCTATGAGCAGTTCTTC.

The chain carries TRBV19 and TRBJ1-5, with unresolved D. Germline V gene sequence: CDR1 LNHDA, CDR2 SQIVND (reference sequence). The V and J ends lost 1 base and 6 bases respectively, with 19 bases between them. CDR3 length: 17 amino acids. CDR3 protein: CASSIAKTEPGGQPQHF. DNA for the CDR3: TGTGCCAGTAGTATAGCCAAGACCGAACCCGGAGGTCAGCCCCAGCATTTT.

The V and J genes are TRBV30 and TRBJ1-1; TRBD1 is a possible D gene (5 bases). The CDR3 extends over 13 amino acids. Trimming pared 4 bases from V and 5 bases from J, leaving 14 bases between. Per the germline V gene, CDR1 is GTSNPN and CDR2 is SVGIG (reference sequence). The CDR3 loop is CAWNRFEGTEAFF. CDR3 nucleotides: TGTGCCTGGAACAGGTTCGAGGGGACTGAAGCTTTCTTT.

V usage is TRBV5-8 and J usage is TRBJ1-4; no clear D gene. V lost 0 bases, J lost 7 bases, and 7 bases lay in between. Germline assignment: CDR1 SGHTS and CDR2 YDEGEE. The CDR3 runs to 13 residues. CDR3 DNA sequence: TGTGCCAGCAGCTTGGCCGGAGTTGAAAAACTGTTTTTT. Residues: CASSLAGVEKLFF.

V usage is TRBV19 and J usage is TRBJ1-2, with D perhaps matching TRBD1 (5 bases). The germline V gene encodes CDR1 LNHDA and CDR2 SQIVND (reference sequence). V was shortened by 0 bases and J by 0 bases, with 14 bases between the two germline ends. The CDR3 length is 17 residues. The CDR3 DNA follows: TGTGCCAGTAGTATAGATCTAGGGACGGGAACTAACTATGGCTACACCTTC. It yields the protein CASSIDLGTGTNYGYTF.

The chain uses TRBV19 and TRBJ1-2, with D possibly being TRBD1 (6 bases). Trimming left V 6 bases short and J 6 bases short, with 23 bases between. The CDR3 contains 16 residues. Per germline, CDR1 LNHDA and CDR2 SQIVND (reference sequence). The CDR3 DNA sequence: TGTGCCAGTAGCTCCTCCGGGGGGGCAATACTACATGGCTACACCTTC. Protein sequence: CASSSSGGAILHGYTF.

The CDR3 reads CASSNRALNPYEQYF. The DNA for the CDR3 is TGTGCCAGCAGCAACCGGGCCCTGAACCCCTACGAGCAGTACTTC. The chain recombines TRBV7-9 with TRBJ2-7; D not resolved. Trimming shortened V by 5 bases and J by 2 bases, and 16 bases separated the two germline ends. From germline, CDR1 is SEHNR and CDR2 FQNEAQ (reference sequence). CDR3 length: 15 residues.

V gene TRBV6-1 combines with J gene TRBJ2-7; possibly TRBD2 for D (5 bases). Trimming removed 7 bases from V and 2 bases from J, with 18 bases in between. Germline V gene sequence: CDR1 MNHNS, CDR2 SASEGT. CDR3 length equals 15 residues. CDR3 sequence (DNA): TGTGCCAGCACGAATAGGCCGGGGTTCCCCTACGAGCAGTACTTC. Protein product: CASTNRPGFPYEQYF.

This clone qualifies as medium-sized (0.01 to 0.1%). V gene TRBV20-1 combines with J gene TRBJ2-7, with D uncertain. The germline V and J ends were trimmed by 4 bases and 3 bases, with 4 bases remaining between them. This CDR3 is 10 amino acids long. CDR1 and CDR2 from the germline V gene are DFQATT and SNEGSKA (reference sequence). The CDR3 DNA sequence: TGCAGTGCTACCAACTACGAGCAGTACTTC. Translated, it gives CSATNYEQYF.

The V call is TRBV11-2, the J call TRBJ2-1, with a tentative D call TRBD2 (6 bases). Trimming stripped 2 bases from V and 6 bases from J, with 17 bases between. This CDR3 comprises 16 residues. CDR1 and CDR2 (germline): SGHAT, FQNNGV. Here the CDR3 reads CASSLYQGPGGNEQFF. The DNA for the CDR3 is TGTGCCAGCAGCTTATACCAGGGACCCGGGGGCAATGAGCAGTTCTTC.

This clone appeared once. The J gene is TRBJ2-3, the V gene TRBV5-5, with 11 bases matching TRBD2. The ends lost 3 bases at V and 0 bases at J; junction bases unmatched: 9. Germline CDR1 SGHKS, CDR2 YYEKEE (reference sequence). The CDR3 covers 18 residues. CDR3: CASSSATSGTSSTDTQYF. In DNA, the CDR3 is TGTGCCAGCAGCTCGGCGACTAGCGGGACCTCTAGCACAGATACGCAGTATTTT.

A few counts support this clone. The chain combines TRBV6-1 with TRBJ2-3; D is uncertain. Germline V gene lookup returns CDR1 MNHNS and CDR2 SASEGT. V was shortened by 5 bases and J by 2 bases, with 11 bases between the two germline ends. CDR3 size: 14 residues. The CDR3: CASSFQAFTDTQYF. DNA for the CDR3: TGTGCCAGCAGTTTCCAAGCCTTCACAGATACGCAGTATTTT.

This clone has a single count. An end of the junction differs from the germline gene, which may be a read error. Within the sample, other DNA sequences also encode this same CDR3. The chain recombines TRBV7-7 with TRBJ1-1; 9 positions agree with TRBD1. Germline CDR1 SSHAT, CDR2 FNYEAQ (reference sequence). This CDR3 region has 15 residues. CDR3 loop: CASSLWDRANTEAFF. Written as DNA, the CDR3 is TGTGCTAGCAGCTTATGGGACAGGGCAAACACTGAAGCTTTCTTT.

This chain joins TRBV7-2 and TRBJ2-7, with D perhaps given as TRBD1 or TRBD2 (5 bases each). Germline V gene lookup returns CDR1 SGHTA and CDR2 FQGNSA. Trimming pared 5 bases from V and 2 bases from J, leaving 13 bases between. This CDR3 region has 14 residues. CDR3: CASSGRDGAYEQYF. CDR3 DNA sequence: TGTGCCAGCAGCGGCCGGGACGGCGCCTACGAGCAGTACTTC.

V usage is TRBV7-2 and J usage is TRBJ1-1, with D maybe TRBD1 (6 bases). The CDR3 runs 14 residues. The V and J ends lost 0 bases and 8 bases respectively, with 13 bases between them. CDR1 is SGHTA and CDR2 is FQGNSA in the germline V gene. This CDR3 is CASSLAGAGFEAFF. The CDR3 coding sequence is TGTGCCAGCAGCTTAGCGGGGGCCGGCTTCGAAGCTTTCTTT.

The rearrangement links TRBV5-4 to TRBJ2-1; TRBD2 matches at 14 bases. The CDR3 extends over 15 amino acids. Germline values: CDR1 SGHNT, CDR2 YYREEE (reference sequence). V trimming: 5 bases; J trimming: 8 bases; junction bases outside the gene matches: 6. CDR3 DNA sequence: TGTGCCAGCAGGACGGGACTAGCGGGAGCCGATGAGCAGTTCTTC. This encodes CASRTGLAGADEQFF.

The V gene is TRBV5-6, the J gene TRBJ2-2, with D unclear. Trimming shortened V by 1 base and J by 7 bases, and 2 bases separated the two germline ends. Germline CDR1 is SGHDT and CDR2 is YYEEEE. The CDR3 spans 11 residues. The DNA of the CDR3 is TGTGCCAGCAGCTTGTACGGGGAGCTGTTTTTT. This sequence encodes CASSLYGELFF.

The V and J genes are TRBV28 and TRBJ2-3, with D tentatively TRBD1 or TRBD2 (5 bases each). The CDR3 spans 18 residues. The germline V gene encodes CDR1 MDHEN and CDR2 SYDVKM. With 2 bases removed from V and 3 bases from J, the gap between germline ends came to 21 bases. The CDR3 loop reads CASSLGYVLGERTDTQYF. DNA for the CDR3: TGTGCCAGCAGTTTAGGCTACGTGCTGGGGGAGAGGACAGATACGCAGTATTTT. The variable domain in full, with the rest retrieved from reference TRBV28 and TRBJ2-3, is DVKVTQSSRYLVKRTGEKVFLECVQDMDHENMFWYRQDPGLGLRLIYFSYDVKMKEKGDIPEGYSVSREKKERFSLILESASTNQTSMYLCASSLGYVLGERTDTQYFGPGTRLTVL.